The 9 T cell receptor beta chains reported below all come from one sample, sequenced in a study of T cells in Graves' hyperthyroidism and ophthalmopathy. Amplified TCR beta CDR3 regions came from RNA transcripts. The HTBI primer set served for first-round RT-PCR of the TCR CDR3. Each CDR3 protein gets one entry after TCRdb re-called the multiplex PCR reads with MiXCR. This table has approximately 600,000 distinct CDR3 sequences, approximately 13% appearing once. Sequencing used blood. The origin of the receptors is a woman aged 25 to 39 with Graves' hyperthyroidism that later progressed to Graves' ophthalmopathy.

V usage is TRBV20-1 and J usage is TRBJ1-4; 7 positions agree with TRBD1. V trimming: 4 bases; J trimming: 8 bases; junction bases outside the gene matches: 7. Per the germline V gene, CDR1 is DFQATT and CDR2 is SNEGSKA (reference sequence). The CDR3 is 13 amino acids. The DNA of the CDR3 is TGCAGTGCTATTCCAGGGGGTGGGGAAAAACTGTTTTTT. This sequence encodes CSAIPGGGEKLFF.

This clonotype was counted ten times or more. V gene TRBV3-1 combines with J gene TRBJ2-5; possible D gene TRBD1, 6 bases. CDR1 is LGHDT, CDR2 YNNKEL, per germline (reference sequence). CDR3 size: 12 residues. Deletions cut 9 bases from V and 3 bases from J, with 11 bases between. The CDR3 spells CASGRGEETQYF. DNA for the CDR3: TGTGCCAGTGGCAGGGGCGAAGAGACCCAGTACTTC.

This clonotype was counted at least ten times. The V and J genes are TRBV2 and TRBJ1-1; unclear D gene. There are 16 residues in the CDR3. The germline V and J ends were trimmed by 1 base and 1 base, with 13 bases remaining between them. Germline V lookup: CDR1 SNHLY, CDR2 FYNNEI. This CDR3 reads CASSEEKGLTNTEAFF. Written as DNA, the CDR3 is TGTGCCAGCAGTGAAGAAAAAGGCCTAACGAACACTGAAGCTTTCTTT.

This clonotype was picked up many times. This sequence joins TRBV3-1 and TRBJ2-1, with TRBD2 matching over 10 bases. The CDR3 extends over 15 amino acids. The germline V gene encodes CDR1 LGHDT and CDR2 YNNKEL (reference sequence). The trim removed 4 bases at V and 4 bases at J, leaving 4 bases unmatched. CDR3 sequence reads: CASSPSGRTYNEQFF. For the CDR3, the DNA is TGTGCCAGCAGCCCTAGCGGGAGAACTTACAATGAGCAGTTCTTC.

This clonotype occurred a few times. The chain employs TRBV6-1 and TRBJ1-2; D possibly corresponds to TRBD1 (5 bases). The CDR3 consists of 14 residues. Trimming left V 5 bases short and J 6 bases short, with 16 bases between. Germline V gene sequence: CDR1 MNHNS, CDR2 SASEGT. CDR3 nucleotide sequence: TGTGCCAGCAGTTTGATGGGCGGGGCCGATGGCTACACCTTC. Protein sequence: CASSLMGGADGYTF.

This clonotype appeared many times. Written as DNA, the CDR3 is TGCAGTGCCTACCCGAAATTAGCGGGAGGGTTCACAGATACGCAGTATTTT. Translation gives CSAYPKLAGGFTDTQYF. The J gene is TRBJ2-3, the V gene TRBV20-1; 11 bases are shared with TRBD2. From germline, CDR1 is DFQATT and CDR2 SNEGSKA (reference sequence). Trimming cost V 6 bases and J 2 bases; bases outside gene matches: 13. The CDR3 contains 17 residues.

The V gene is TRBV27, the J gene TRBJ1-5; unclear D gene. Trimming pared 8 bases from V and 8 bases from J, leaving 10 bases between. Germline-derived CDR1 and CDR2 are MNHEY and SMNVEV (reference sequence). The CDR3 sequence is 11 residues long. CDR3 residues: CASGFIEPQHF. The CDR3 coding sequence is TGTGCCAGCGGATTCATAGAGCCCCAGCATTTT.

There are many counts of this clonotype. The genes are TRBV28 and TRBJ1-5; TRBD1 might be the D (5 bases). Germline values: CDR1 MDHEN, CDR2 SYDVKM. The CDR3 is 15 residues long. Trimming cost V 8 bases and J 2 bases, with 16 bases left between them. Here the CDR3 DNA reads TGTGCCAGCGGGGAGCGGGGGAGTGGCAATCAGCCCCAGCATTTT. Translating it yields CASGERGSGNQPQHF.

This clonotype came up many times. The chain joins TRBV20-1 to TRBJ2-5; D unclear. The CDR3 is 12 residues long. The ends were cut back, 3 bases at V and 2 bases at J, with 7 bases in the middle. In germline, CDR1 is DFQATT, CDR2 SNEGSKA (reference sequence). The CDR3 protein is CSASGLQETQYF. In DNA form, the CDR3 reads TGCAGTGCTAGTGGCCTACAAGAGACCCAGTACTTC.